The T cell receptor (beta chain) described here comes from a study of blood T cell repertoires in COVID-19. Looking at the study overall: Samples representing acute and convalescent COVID-19 were sourced from the United States, Italy and Spain. In each case, the material was cDNA or gDNA derived from T cells, B-cell-depleted T cells, or PBMCs.

This CDR3 contains 13 residues. Germline lookup yields CDR1 MGHRA and CDR2 YSYEKL. Trimming cost V 1 base and J 3 bases, with 6 bases left between them. Those who participated ranged in age from roughly 18 to 100 years and resided in some 24 US areas. Participants' own reports of clinical history determined their cohort assignment. This table comes from immunoSEQ multiplex PCR, and its TCRdb copy is limited to in-frame clones, with some not included. The sample has about 220,000 clones; around 87% are singletons. This clone was seen a few times. This receptor was obtained from a woman between 18 and 30 years old in a cohort exposed to, infected with or recovered from COVID-19 (not recorded which). Input material: PBMCs or T cells enriched from blood (not recorded which). The chain couples TRBV4-1 to TRBJ1-2; D remains ambiguous. Written as DNA, the CDR3 is TGCGCCAGCAGCCAAGGGGCAGACTATGGCTACACCTTC. Amino acid sequence: CASSQGADYGYTF.